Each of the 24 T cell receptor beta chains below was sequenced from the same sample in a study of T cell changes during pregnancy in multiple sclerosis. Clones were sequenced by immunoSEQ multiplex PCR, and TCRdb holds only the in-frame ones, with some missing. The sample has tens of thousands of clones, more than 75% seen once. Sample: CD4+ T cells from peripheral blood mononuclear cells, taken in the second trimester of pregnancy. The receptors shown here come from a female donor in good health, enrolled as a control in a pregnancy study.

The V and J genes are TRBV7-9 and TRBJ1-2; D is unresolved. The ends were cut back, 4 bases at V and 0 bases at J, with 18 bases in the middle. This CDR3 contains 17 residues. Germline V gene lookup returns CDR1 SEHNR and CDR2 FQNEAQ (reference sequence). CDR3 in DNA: TGTGCCAGCAGCTATACCTACCAACTTGATTCTAACTATGGCTACACCTTC. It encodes CASSYTYQLDSNYGYTF.

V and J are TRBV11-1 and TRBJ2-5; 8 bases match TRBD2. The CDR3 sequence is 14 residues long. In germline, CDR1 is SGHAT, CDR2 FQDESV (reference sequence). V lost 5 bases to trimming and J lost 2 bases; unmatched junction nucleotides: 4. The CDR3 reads CASSRRGVQETQYF. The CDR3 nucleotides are TGTGCCAGCAGCAGGCGGGGGGTTCAAGAGACCCAGTACTTC.

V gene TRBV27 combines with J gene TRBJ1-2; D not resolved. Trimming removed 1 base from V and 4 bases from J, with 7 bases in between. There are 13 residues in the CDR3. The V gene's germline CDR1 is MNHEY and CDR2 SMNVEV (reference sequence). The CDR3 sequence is CASSLLAGYGYTF. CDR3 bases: TGTGCCAGCAGTTTATTGGCGGGCTATGGCTACACCTTC.

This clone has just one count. CDR3 protein: CACNSDYGYTF. The CDR3 coding sequence is TGTGCCTGCAATTCGGACTATGGCTACACCTTC. The chain recombines TRBV30 with TRBJ1-2; D unresolved. Germline lookup yields CDR1 GTSNPN and CDR2 SVGIG (reference sequence). The CDR3 length is 11 residues. Between the trimmed V and J ends, which lost 6 bases and 3 bases, there was a span of 8 bases.

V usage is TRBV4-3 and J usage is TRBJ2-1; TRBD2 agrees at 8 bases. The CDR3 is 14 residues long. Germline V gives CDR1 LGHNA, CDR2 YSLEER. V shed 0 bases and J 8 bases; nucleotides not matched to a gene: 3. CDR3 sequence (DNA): TGCGCCAGCAGCCAAGAGCGGGGGGCAGATGAGCAGTTCTTC. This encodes CASSQERGADEQFF.

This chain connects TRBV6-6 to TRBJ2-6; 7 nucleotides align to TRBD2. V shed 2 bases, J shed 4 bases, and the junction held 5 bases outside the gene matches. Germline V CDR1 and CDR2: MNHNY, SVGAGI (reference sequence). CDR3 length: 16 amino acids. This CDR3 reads CASSYGGVSGANVLTF. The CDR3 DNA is TGTGCCAGCAGTTACGGGGGGGTCTCCGGGGCCAACGTCCTGACTTTC.

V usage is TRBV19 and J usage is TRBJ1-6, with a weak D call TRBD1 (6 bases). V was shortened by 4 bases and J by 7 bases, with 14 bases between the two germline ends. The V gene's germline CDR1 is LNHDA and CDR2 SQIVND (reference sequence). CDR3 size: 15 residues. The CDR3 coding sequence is TGTGCCAGTAGTAGATACAGGGCGCGGAATTCACCCCTCCACTTT. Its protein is CASSRYRARNSPLHF.

The CDR3 DNA sequence: TGCGCCAGCAGCCACAGTGGAAACACCATATATTTT. Translated: CASSHSGNTIYF. The chain couples TRBV5-1 to TRBJ1-3; D is undetermined. CDR1 and CDR2 (germline): SGHRS, YFSETQ. V shed 4 bases and J shed 3 bases, with 5 bases lying between them. The CDR3 covers 12 residues. Full variable domain (missing parts from reference TRBV5-1 and TRBJ1-3): KAGVTQTPRYLIKTRGQQVTLSCSPISGHRSVSWYQQTPGQGLQFLFEYFSETQRNKGNFPGRFSGRQFSNSRSEMNVSTLELGDSALYLCASSHSGNTIYFGEGSWLTVV.

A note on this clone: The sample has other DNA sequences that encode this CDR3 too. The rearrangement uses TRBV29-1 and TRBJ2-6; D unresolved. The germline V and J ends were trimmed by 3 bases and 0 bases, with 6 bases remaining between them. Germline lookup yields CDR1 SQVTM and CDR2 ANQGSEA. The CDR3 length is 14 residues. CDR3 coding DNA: TGCAGCGTTGATGGCAGCTCTGGGGCCAACGTCCTGACTTTC. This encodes CSVDGSSGANVLTF.

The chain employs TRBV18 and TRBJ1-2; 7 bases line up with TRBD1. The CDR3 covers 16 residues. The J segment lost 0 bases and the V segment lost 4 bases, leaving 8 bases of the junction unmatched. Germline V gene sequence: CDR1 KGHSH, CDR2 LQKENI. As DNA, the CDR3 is TGTGCCAGCTCACTGTTTCGGGACAGAGCTAACTATGGCTACACCTTC. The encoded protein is CASSLFRDRANYGYTF.

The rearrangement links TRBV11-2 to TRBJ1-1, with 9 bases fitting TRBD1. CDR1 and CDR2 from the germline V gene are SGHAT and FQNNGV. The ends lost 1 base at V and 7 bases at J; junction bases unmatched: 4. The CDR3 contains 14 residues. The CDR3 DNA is TGTGCCAGCAGCTTAGGGACAGGGGAATTTGAAGCTTTCTTT. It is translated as CASSLGTGEFEAFF.

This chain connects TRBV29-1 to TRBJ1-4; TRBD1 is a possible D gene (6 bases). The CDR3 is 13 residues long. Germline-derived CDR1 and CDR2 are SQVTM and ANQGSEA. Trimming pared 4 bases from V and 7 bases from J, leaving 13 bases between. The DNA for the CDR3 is TGCAGCGTTGGCGAATGGACAGCTGAAAAACTGTTTTTT. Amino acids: CSVGEWTAEKLFF.

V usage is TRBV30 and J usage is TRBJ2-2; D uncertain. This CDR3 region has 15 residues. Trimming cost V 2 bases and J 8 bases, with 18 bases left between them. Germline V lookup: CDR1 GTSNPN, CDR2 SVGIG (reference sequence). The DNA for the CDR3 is TGTGCCTGGAGTTGGGCGAAACACTCGATGGGGGAGCTGTTTTTT. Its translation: CAWSWAKHSMGELFF.

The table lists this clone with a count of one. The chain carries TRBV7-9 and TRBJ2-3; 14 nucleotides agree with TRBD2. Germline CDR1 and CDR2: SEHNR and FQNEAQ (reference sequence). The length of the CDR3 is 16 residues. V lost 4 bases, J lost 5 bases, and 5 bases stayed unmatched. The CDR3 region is CASSSGLAGAGDTQYF. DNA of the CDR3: TGTGCCAGCAGCTCGGGACTAGCGGGGGCCGGAGATACGCAGTATTTT.

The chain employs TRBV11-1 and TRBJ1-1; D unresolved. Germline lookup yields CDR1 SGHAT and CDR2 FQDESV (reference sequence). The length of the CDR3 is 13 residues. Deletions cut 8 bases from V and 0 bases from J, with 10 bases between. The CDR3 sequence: CASRMEMNTEAFF. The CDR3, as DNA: TGTGCCAGCCGCATGGAGATGAACACTGAAGCTTTCTTT.

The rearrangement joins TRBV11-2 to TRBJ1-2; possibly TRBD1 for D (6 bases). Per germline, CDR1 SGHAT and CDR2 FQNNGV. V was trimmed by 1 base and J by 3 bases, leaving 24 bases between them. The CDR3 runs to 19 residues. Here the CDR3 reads CASSLVRGSWAERHYGYTF. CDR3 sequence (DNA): TGTGCCAGCAGCTTAGTAAGGGGGTCCTGGGCCGAACGACACTATGGCTACACCTTC.

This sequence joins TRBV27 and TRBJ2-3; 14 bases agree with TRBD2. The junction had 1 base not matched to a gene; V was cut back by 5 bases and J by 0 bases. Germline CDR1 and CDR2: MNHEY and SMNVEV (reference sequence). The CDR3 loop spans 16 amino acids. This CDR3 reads CASSRTSGGSTDTQYF. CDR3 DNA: TGTGCCAGCAGTCGGACTAGCGGGGGGAGCACAGATACGCAGTATTTT.

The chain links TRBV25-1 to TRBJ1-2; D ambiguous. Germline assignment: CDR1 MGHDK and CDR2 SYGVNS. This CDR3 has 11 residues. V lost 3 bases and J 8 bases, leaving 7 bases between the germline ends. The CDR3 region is CASSDGYGYTF. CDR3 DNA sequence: TGTGCCAGCAGTGACGGGTACGGCTACACCTTC.

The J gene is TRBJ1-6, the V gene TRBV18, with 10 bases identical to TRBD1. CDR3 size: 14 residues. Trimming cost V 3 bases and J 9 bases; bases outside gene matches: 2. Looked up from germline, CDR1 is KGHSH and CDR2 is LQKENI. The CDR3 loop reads CASSPGTGVSPLHF. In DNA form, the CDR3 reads TGTGCCAGCTCACCCGGGACAGGGGTTTCACCCCTCCACTTT.

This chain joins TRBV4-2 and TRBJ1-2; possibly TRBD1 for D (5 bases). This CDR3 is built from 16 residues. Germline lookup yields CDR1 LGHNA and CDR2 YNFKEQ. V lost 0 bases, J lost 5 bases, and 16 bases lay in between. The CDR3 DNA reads TGTGCCAGCAGCCAAGATGGGGGGGGGACTGTATATGGCTACACCTTC. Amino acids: CASSQDGGGTVYGYTF.

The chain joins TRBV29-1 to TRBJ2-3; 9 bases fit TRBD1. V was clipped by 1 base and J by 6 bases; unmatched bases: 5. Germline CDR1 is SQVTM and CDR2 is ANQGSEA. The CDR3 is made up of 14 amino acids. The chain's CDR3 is CSVEAGTGTDTQYF. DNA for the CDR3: TGCAGCGTTGAAGCCGGGACAGGGACGGATACGCAGTATTTT.

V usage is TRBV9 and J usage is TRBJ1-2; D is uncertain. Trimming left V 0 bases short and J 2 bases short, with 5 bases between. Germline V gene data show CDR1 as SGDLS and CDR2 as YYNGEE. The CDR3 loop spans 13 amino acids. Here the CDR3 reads CASSVARNYGYTF. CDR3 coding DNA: TGTGCCAGCAGCGTAGCGCGGAACTATGGCTACACCTTC.

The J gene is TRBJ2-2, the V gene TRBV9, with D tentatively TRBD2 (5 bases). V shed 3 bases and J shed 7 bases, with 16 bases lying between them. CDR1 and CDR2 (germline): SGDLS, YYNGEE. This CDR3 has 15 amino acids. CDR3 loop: CASSEGRGFSGELFF. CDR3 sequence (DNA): TGTGCCAGCAGCGAGGGCCGAGGGTTTAGCGGGGAGCTGTTTTTT.

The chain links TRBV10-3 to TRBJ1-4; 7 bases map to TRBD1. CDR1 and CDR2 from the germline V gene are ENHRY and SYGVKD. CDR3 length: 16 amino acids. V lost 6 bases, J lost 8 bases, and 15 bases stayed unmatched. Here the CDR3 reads CAISQTGSGTGEKLFF. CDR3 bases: TGTGCCATCAGCCAGACAGGGTCTGGAACGGGCGAAAAACTGTTTTTT.